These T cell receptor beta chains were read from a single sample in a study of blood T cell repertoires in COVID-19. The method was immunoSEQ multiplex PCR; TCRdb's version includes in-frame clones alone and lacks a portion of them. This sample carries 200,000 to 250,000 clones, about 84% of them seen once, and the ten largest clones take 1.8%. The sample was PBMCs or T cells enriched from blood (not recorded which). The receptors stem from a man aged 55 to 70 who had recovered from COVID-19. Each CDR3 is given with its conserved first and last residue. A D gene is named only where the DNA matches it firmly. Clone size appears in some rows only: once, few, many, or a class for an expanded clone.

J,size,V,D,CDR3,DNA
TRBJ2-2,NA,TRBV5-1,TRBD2,CASSMAASGNTGELFF,TGCGCCAGCAGCATGGCAGCTAGCGGGAACACCGGGGAGCTGTTTTTT
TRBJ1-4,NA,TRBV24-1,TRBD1,CATSDPTGGSEKLFF,TGTGCCACCAGTGACCCGACAGGGGGTAGTGAAAAACTGTTTTTT
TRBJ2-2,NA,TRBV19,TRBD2,CASSALAGGHTGELFF,TGTGCCAGTAGTGCCCTAGCGGGGGGGCACACCGGGGAGCTGTTTTTT
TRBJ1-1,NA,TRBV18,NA,CASSPNMNTEAFF,TGTGCCAGCTCACCGAACATGAACACTGAAGCTTTCTTT
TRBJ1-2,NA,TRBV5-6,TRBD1,CASSLRRGLGYGYTF,TGTGCCAGCAGCTTGCGTAGGGGGCTTGGGTATGGCTACACCTTC
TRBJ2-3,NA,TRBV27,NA,CASSLSSLMSTDTQYF,TGTGCCAGCAGTTTATCGAGTCTAATGTCCACAGATACGCAGTATTTT
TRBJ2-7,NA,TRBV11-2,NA,CASSLDPPGAPYEQYF,TGTGCCAGCAGCTTAGACCCCCCCGGTGCCCCCTACGAGCAGTACTTC
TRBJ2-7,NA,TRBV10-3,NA,CAISDLVNRGRVPYEQYF,TGTGCCATCAGTGATCTGGTCAATAGGGGCCGAGTACCCTACGAGCAGTACTTC
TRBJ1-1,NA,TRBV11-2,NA,CASSFRGTRNTEAFF,TGTGCCAGCAGCTTCAGGGGAACTCGGAACACTGAAGCTTTCTTT
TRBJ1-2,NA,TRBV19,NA,CASSIPGLLGYTF,TGTGCCAGTAGTATCCCGGGTCTCTTGGGCTACACCTTC
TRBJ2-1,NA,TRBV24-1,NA,CATSDPWGQGWDNEQFF,TGTGCCACCAGTGACCCTTGGGGCCAGGGGTGGGACAATGAGCAGTTCTTC
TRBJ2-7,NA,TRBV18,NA,CASSVSGVSSYEQYF,TGTGCCAGCTCTGTGTCGGGGGTCAGCTCCTACGAGCAGTACTTC
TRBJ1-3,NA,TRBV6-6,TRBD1,CASSRGQGYSGNTIYF,TGTGCCAGCAGTCGAGGACAGGGTTACTCTGGAAACACCATATATTTT
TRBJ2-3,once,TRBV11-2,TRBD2,CASSQLSWVMDGRTDTQYF,TGTGCCAGCAGCCAGCTTAGTTGGGTGATGGACGGGAGGACAGATACGCAGTATTTT
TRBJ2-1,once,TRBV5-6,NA,CASSLDLGVIEQFF,TGTGCCAGCAGCCTCGACTTAGGGGTGATTGAGCAGTTCTTC
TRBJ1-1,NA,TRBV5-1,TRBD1,CASSSGQGTEAFF,TGCGCCAGCAGCTCGGGACAGGGGACTGAAGCTTTCTTT
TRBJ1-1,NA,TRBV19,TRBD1,CASSLTGGETEAFF,TGTGCCAGTAGTCTGACAGGGGGTGAAACTGAAGCTTTCTTT
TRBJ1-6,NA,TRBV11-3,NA,CASSFSDSPLHF,TGTGCCAGCAGCTTCAGCGATTCACCCCTCCACTTT
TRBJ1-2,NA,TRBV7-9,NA,CASSEQGIHTGYTF,TGTGCCAGCAGCGAACAGGGAATCCACACGGGCTACACCTTC
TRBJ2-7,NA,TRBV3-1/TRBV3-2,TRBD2,CASSQDRAGIYEQYF,TGTGCCAGCAGCCAAGACAGAGCGGGAATTTACGAGCAGTACTTC
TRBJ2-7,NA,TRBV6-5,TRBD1,CASTKDRQGYEQYF,TGTGCCAGCACCAAGGACAGGCAAGGCTACGAGCAGTACTTC
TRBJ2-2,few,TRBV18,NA,CASSPAGLTGELFF,TGTGCCAGCTCACCTGCCGGGTTGACCGGGGAGCTGTTTTTT
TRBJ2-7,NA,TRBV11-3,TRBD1,CASSQSTGVEQYF,TGTGCCAGCAGCCAGTCGACAGGGGTAGAGCAGTACTTC
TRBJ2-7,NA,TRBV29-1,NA,CSVGGETFPVEQYF,TGCAGCGTTGGGGGGGAGACTTTCCCCGTGGAGCAGTACTTC
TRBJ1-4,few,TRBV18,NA,CASSPRQEVNEKLFF,TGTGCCAGCTCACCCCGACAGGAGGTTAATGAAAAACTGTTTTTT
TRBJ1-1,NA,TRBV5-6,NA,CASSLGWARNTEAFF,TGTGCCAGCAGCTTGGGGTGGGCACGGAACACTGAAGCTTTCTTT
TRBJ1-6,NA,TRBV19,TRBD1,CASRPEDRARSPLHF,TGTGCCAGTAGACCCGAGGACAGGGCTAGGTCACCCCTCCACTTT
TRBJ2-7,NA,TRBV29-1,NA,CSVEEQGYEQYF,TGCAGCGTTGAAGAACAGGGCTACGAGCAGTACTTC
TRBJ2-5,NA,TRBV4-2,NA,CASSQDSFQETQYF,TGTGCCAGCAGCCAAGACAGTTTCCAAGAGACCCAGTACTTC
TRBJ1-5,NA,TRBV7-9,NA,CASSLVGGQPQHF,TGTGCCAGCAGCTTAGTGGGGGGGCAGCCCCAGCATTTT
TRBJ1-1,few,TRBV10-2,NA,CASSVTPMNTEAFF,TGCGCCAGCAGTGTTACTCCCATGAACACTGAAGCTTTCTTT
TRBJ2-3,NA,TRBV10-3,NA,CAISTSGTSGDTQYF,TGTGCCATCTCAACCTCCGGGACTTCTGGGGATACGCAGTATTTT
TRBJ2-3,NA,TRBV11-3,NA,CASSTRTTSDTQYF,TGTGCCAGCAGCACGCGGACTACCTCAGATACGCAGTATTTT
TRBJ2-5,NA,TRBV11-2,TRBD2,CASSLLAGGPQETQYF,TGTGCCAGCAGTCTGCTAGCGGGGGGGCCCCAAGAGACCCAGTACTTC
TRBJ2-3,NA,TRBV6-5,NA,CASSWERATDTQYF,TGTGCCAGCAGCTGGGAGCGGGCCACAGATACGCAGTATTTT
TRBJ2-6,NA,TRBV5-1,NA,CASSLVREGANVLTF,TGCGCCAGCAGCTTGGTCCGGGAGGGGGCCAACGTCCTGACTTTC
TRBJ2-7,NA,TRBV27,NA,CASSLRTRAGAGEQYF,TGTGCCAGCAGTTTGCGGACCAGGGCAGGAGCGGGCGAGCAGTACTTC
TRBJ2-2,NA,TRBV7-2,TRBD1,CASSFRSGGAGTGELFF,TGTGCCAGCAGCTTCCGGTCAGGGGGCGCGGGGACCGGGGAGCTGTTTTTT
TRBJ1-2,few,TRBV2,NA,CASRLQVYGYTF,TGTGCCAGCAGGCTACAGGTCTATGGCTACACCTTC
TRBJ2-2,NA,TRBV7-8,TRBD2,CASGGGRGELFF,TGTGCCAGCGGCGGGGGACGAGGGGAGCTGTTTTTT
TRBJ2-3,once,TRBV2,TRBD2,CASSERASGGTDTQYF,TGTGCCAGCAGTGAAAGGGCTAGCGGTGGCACAGATACGCAGTATTTT
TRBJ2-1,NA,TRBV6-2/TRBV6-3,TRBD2,CASSSGRFSGGAYYNEQFF,TGTGCCAGCAGTTCAGGGCGATTTAGCGGGGGGGCTTACTACAATGAGCAGTTCTTC
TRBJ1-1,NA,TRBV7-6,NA,CASSLEGANTEAFF,TGTGCCAGCAGCTTAGAAGGGGCGAACACTGAAGCTTTCTTT
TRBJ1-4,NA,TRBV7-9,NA,CASSEWTATNEKLFF,TGTGCCAGCAGCGAATGGACAGCAACTAATGAAAAACTGTTTTTT
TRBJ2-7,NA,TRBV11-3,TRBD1,CASSSRTGSSYEQYF,TGTGCCAGCAGCTCGCGGACAGGCAGCTCCTACGAGCAGTACTTC
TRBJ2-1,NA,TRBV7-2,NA,CASSLAGSGNEQFF,TGTGCCAGCAGCTTAGCCGGGTCCGGCAATGAGCAGTTCTTC
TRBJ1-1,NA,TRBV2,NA,CASSGGGTEAFF,TGTGCCAGCAGTGGGGGGGGCACTGAAGCTTTCTTT
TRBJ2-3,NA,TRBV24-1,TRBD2,CATSEGGLPQYF,TGTGCCACCAGTGAGGGGGGGTTACCGCAGTATTTT
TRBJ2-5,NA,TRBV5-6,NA,CASSLVGVRETQYF,TGTGCCAGCAGCTTGGTAGGGGTGCGAGAGACCCAGTACTTC
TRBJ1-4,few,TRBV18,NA,CASSPQLGVEEKLFF,TGTGCCAGCTCACCACAGCTAGGGGTCGAGGAAAAACTGTTTTTT
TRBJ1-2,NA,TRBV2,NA,CASSGGPNYGYTF,TGTGCCAGCAGTGGAGGGCCTAACTATGGCTACACCTTC
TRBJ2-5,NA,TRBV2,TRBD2,CASSIGLAGVETQYF,TGTGCCAGCAGTATTGGACTAGCGGGTGTTGAGACCCAGTACTTC
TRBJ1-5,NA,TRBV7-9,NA,CASSQIRGQPQHF,TGTGCCAGCAGCCAGATCAGGGGTCAGCCCCAGCATTTT
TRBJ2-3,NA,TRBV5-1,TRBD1,CASSWGQGKVDTQYF,TGCGCCAGCAGCTGGGGACAGGGGAAGGTAGATACGCAGTATTTT
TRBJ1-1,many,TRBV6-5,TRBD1,CASRRQGSEAFF,TGTGCCAGCAGAAGACAGGGGTCTGAAGCTTTCTTT
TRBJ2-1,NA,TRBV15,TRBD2,CATSVAGGRNEQFF,TGTGCCACCAGCGTAGCGGGGGGGCGGAATGAGCAGTTCTTC
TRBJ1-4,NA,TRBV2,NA,CASSAEQGIWEKLFF,TGTGCCAGCAGTGCAGAACAGGGCATTTGGGAAAAACTGTTTTTT
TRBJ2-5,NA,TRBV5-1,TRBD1,CASSLGGQEVAQYF,TGCGCCAGCAGCTTGGGGGGACAGGAGGTGGCCCAGTACTTC
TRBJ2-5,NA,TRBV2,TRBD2,CASSATSGRQETQYF,TGTGCCAGCAGTGCAACTAGCGGGAGGCAAGAGACCCAGTACTTC